This TCR beta chain was captured by sequencing in a study of regulatory T cells in long-lasting Graves disease. V was shortened by 3 bases and J by 6 bases, with 8 bases between the two germline ends. This CDR3 has 12 residues. Germline-derived CDR1 and CDR2 are MNHNS and SASEGT. About this clonotype: The antigen is not known.

Noted time point: newly diagnosed GD, antithyroid drugs for less than 3 months. PBMCs were the source of the RNA used for TCR sequencing. Investigators prepared the TCR beta libraries by applying iRepertoire HTBI primers and Arm-PCR of CDR3 regions. Each CDR3 protein is one row after TCRdb ran MiXCR on the multiplex PCR reads. The sample carries about 220,000 distinct CDR3 sequences, roughly a fifth recorded once. Study-wide points: Persistent Graves' cases showed lower TCR diversity than newly diagnosed cases.

Separately, the same data were catalogued under a study of T cells in Graves' hyperthyroidism and ophthalmopathy. From that second work: Hyperthyroidism of Graves' type that showed no ophthalmopathy progression within 18 months was stable. Clinicians diagnosed patients from clinical symptoms, serum thyroxine and TRAb, thyroid ultrasound and orbital computed tomography. In the first-round RT-PCR of the TCR CDR3, the HTBI primer set was used.

This TCR derives from a woman aged 25 to 39 with Graves disease. The rearrangement links TRBV6-1 to TRBJ1-1; D gene unclear. Sequenced here: peripheral blood mononuclear cells (PBMCs), sampled at new diagnosis, from a patient treated with antithyroid drugs. The CDR3 region is CASSDSPAEAFF. CDR3 in DNA: TGTGCCAGCAGTGACTCACCCGCTGAAGCTTTCTTT.